Sequencing of this T cell receptor beta chain was carried out in a study of cytomegalovirus exposure and HLA in healthy donors. With 60 Vbeta and 13 Jbeta primers, the PCR was carried out. The data were produced by immunoSEQ multiplex PCR, yet TCRdb's version contains in-frame clones alone and is incomplete. The sample shows more than 80,000 clones, around 84% of them seen only once. The CDR3 has 15 amino acids. With 0 bases removed from V and 1 base from J, the gap between germline ends came to 11 bases. Looked up from germline, CDR1 is SQVTM and CDR2 is ANQGSEA. The V gene is TRBV29-1, the J gene TRBJ2-3; D gene unclear. The receptor was isolated from a woman aged 40 to 50 in good health and CMV-seropositive. Sequenced: PBMCs. The CDR3 bases are TGCAGCGTTGAAGAAAGAAGTAGAGGCACAGATACGCAGTATTTT. Its translation: CSVEERSRGTDTQYF.